Each of the 11 T cell receptor beta chains below was sequenced from the same sample in a study of shared clonotypes between healthy human individuals (dated by TCRdb to about 2020). Library construction relied on the immunoSEQ multiplex PCR assay. The source is immuneACCESS, and TCRdb retained only in-frame sequences with V and J called. Part of the clones is not carried over; for the studies checked, unresolved V genes explain less than half of this, and the remainder is unexplained. Across this sample there are 2 million to 2.5 million clones, with approximately 93% seen only once. The ten biggest clones cover 0.39% of the sample. The sequencing input was naive CD4+ T cells from PBMCs. In light of the paper, this sample's cell subset or site label describes: CD45RA+ positively selected. The source is a man between 18 and 29 years old in good health. Some clones in this sample may be carry-over from other donors' samples.

V usage is TRBV5-1 and J usage is TRBJ1-1; TRBD1 is a possible D gene (5 bases). The CDR3 is 16 amino acids. Per germline, CDR1 SGHRS and CDR2 YFSETQ. The ends were cut back, 0 bases at V and 1 base at J, with 13 bases in the middle. CDR3 in amino acids: CASSLAGAGGNTEAFF. In nucleotides, the CDR3 is TGCGCCAGCAGCTTGGCCGGGGCCGGTGGGAACACTGAAGCTTTCTTT.

The chain combines TRBV11-1 with TRBJ1-1; TRBD1 might be the D (6 bases). CDR3 length: 15 residues. V was cut by 6 bases and J by 7 bases, with 21 bases left in between. CDR1 is SGHAT, CDR2 FQDESV, per germline (reference sequence). CDR3 residues: CASSHQNSGVNEAFF. For the CDR3, the DNA is TGTGCCAGCAGTCACCAGAATTCAGGGGTAAATGAAGCTTTCTTT.

The chain recombines TRBV7-2 with TRBJ2-1, with 7 bases that match TRBD1. Germline loops: CDR1 SGHTA, CDR2 FQGNSA. The CDR3 covers 15 residues. The J segment lost 0 bases and the V segment lost 5 bases, leaving 4 bases of the junction unmatched. The CDR3 DNA is TGTGCCAGCAGCGACTGGGACAGCTCCTACAATGAGCAGTTCTTC. It yields the protein CASSDWDSSYNEQFF. Complete variable domain (other parts from reference TRBV7-2 and TRBJ2-1): GAGVSQSPSNKVTEKGKDVELRCDPISGHTALYWYRQSLGQGLEFLIYFQGNSAPDKSGLPSDRFSAERTGGSVSTLTIQRTQQEDSAVYLCASSDWDSSYNEQFFGPGTRLTVL.

V usage is TRBV7-2 and J usage is TRBJ2-5; the D call may be TRBD1 or TRBD2 (7 bases each). Trimming left V 4 bases short and J 4 bases short, with 16 bases between. The CDR3 consists of 15 residues. Germline V gene lookup returns CDR1 SGHTA and CDR2 FQGNSA. For the CDR3, the DNA is TGTGCCAGCAGCTCCTGGGGCAGGGGGGGAGAGACCCAGTACTTC. It is translated as CASSSWGRGGETQYF. The variable domain in full, with the rest retrieved from reference TRBV7-2 and TRBJ2-5, is GAGVSQSPSNKVTEKGKDVELRCDPISGHTALYWYRQSLGQGLEFLIYFQGNSAPDKSGLPSDRFSAERTGGSVSTLTIQRTQQEDSAVYLCASSSWGRGGETQYFGPGTRLLVL.

As regards this clone: This could be a read error, since a much larger clone is one nucleotide away. The chain recombines TRBV2 with TRBJ1-1; tentatively, D is TRBD1 (6 bases). This CDR3 region has 13 residues. Trimming took 5 bases from V and 1 from J, leaving 8 bases between them. Germline loops: CDR1 SNHLY, CDR2 FYNNEI. This CDR3 reads CASSKQGNTEAFF. The DNA for the CDR3 is TGTGCCAGCAGTAAACAGGGGAACACTGAAGCTTTCTTT.

The V call is TRBV15, the J call TRBJ1-1; D is ambiguous. Trimming stripped 7 bases from V and 2 bases from J, with 11 bases between. This CDR3 contains 13 residues. Germline CDR1 LNHNV, CDR2 YYDKDF (reference sequence). CDR3 bases: TGTGCCACCATGTCGGGCCATAACACTGAAGCTTTCTTT. Its translation: CATMSGHNTEAFF. Looking up the rest from reference TRBV15 and TRBJ1-1 gives the full variable domain: DAMVIQNPRYQVTQFGKPVTLSCSQTLNHNVMYWYQQKSSQAPKLLFHYYDKDFNNEADTPDNFQSRRPNTSFCFLDIRSPGLGDTAMYLCATMSGHNTEAFFGQGTRLTVV.

The rearrangement links TRBV29-1 to TRBJ2-3; D tentatively reads TRBD1 or TRBD2 (5 bases each). Trimming took off 4 bases at V and 2 bases at J, with 10 bases between the two ends. CDR3 length equals 13 residues. Germline V gene lookup returns CDR1 SQVTM and CDR2 ANQGSEA. CDR3 protein: CSVGGTITDTQYF. CDR3 bases: TGCAGCGTTGGGGGGACCATCACAGATACGCAGTATTTT.

V and J are TRBV28 and TRBJ2-7, with no clear D. Germline V gives CDR1 MDHEN, CDR2 SYDVKM. Trimming removed 8 bases at V and 3 bases at J, with 17 bases between. This CDR3 region has 14 residues. The DNA for the CDR3 is TGTGCCAGCTGCAGCTTTGGCGGAATCTACGAGCAGTACTTC. Amino acid sequence: CASCSFGGIYEQYF. Full variable domain (rest looked up from reference TRBV28 and TRBJ2-7): DVKVTQSSRYLVKRTGEKVFLECVQDMDHENMFWYRQDPGLGLRLIYFSYDVKMKEKGDIPEGYSVSREKKERFSLILESASTNQTSMYLCASCSFGGIYEQYFGPGTRLTVT.

The chain uses TRBV30 and TRBJ2-5; 13 bases match TRBD2. V shed 0 bases and J 5 bases; nucleotides not matched to a gene: 9. Germline CDR1 GTSNPN, CDR2 SVGIG (reference sequence). The CDR3 sequence is 17 residues long. Written as DNA, the CDR3 is TGTGCCTGGAGTGTGAAGGAGGGACTAGCGGGACGGGAGACCCAGTACTTC. Its translation is CAWSVKEGLAGRETQYF.

The rearrangement links TRBV5-1 to TRBJ2-3, with 8 bases that match TRBD2. Trimming removed 0 bases from V and 1 base from J; junction bases left unmatched: 7. The length of the CDR3 is 17 residues. Germline lookup yields CDR1 SGHRS and CDR2 YFSETQ. The CDR3, as DNA: TGCGCCAGCAGCTTGGGAACTAGCGGCCGCGGCACAGATACGCAGTATTTT. Translating it yields CASSLGTSGRGTDTQYF.

Notes on this clone: The identical CDR3 is also encoded by other nucleotide sequences in the sample. DNA of the CDR3: TGTGCCAGCAGCCCCGGGGGACGAACCTACGAGCAGTACTTC. Protein: CASSPGGRTYEQYF. V is TRBV7-9 and J is TRBJ2-7; a weak D match, TRBD2 (6 bases). The V end lost 5 bases, the J end lost 2 bases, and 13 bases lay between the germline ends. This CDR3 spans 14 amino acids. CDR1 and CDR2 (germline): SEHNR, FQNEAQ (reference sequence).